This T cell receptor beta chain is from a study of siplizumab effects on memory and regulatory T cells (dated 2019 in TCRdb). About the full investigation: The study looked at the effect of siplizumab, an anti-CD2 antibody, on alloreactive T-cell subsets in allogeneic mixed lymphocyte reactions made from human PBMCs.

Libraries were prepared through the immunoSEQ multiplex PCR assay. Each sample had roughly 100,000 TCR templates assayed by the deep sequencing platform. Genomic DNA extracted from sorted T cells was the material used for TCRbeta CDR3 sequencing. On the study's bioinformatics: The R programming language was used for clonal analysis of the TCRbeta CDR3 data. Alloreactive CD4+ and CD8+ clones were defined by comparing unstimulated samples with post-reaction CFSE-low samples. Alloreactive CD4+ clones were assigned to regulatory or non-regulatory origin by matching sequences to sorted unstimulated Treg and non-Treg repertoires. The source is immuneACCESS, and TCRdb retained only in-frame sequences with V and J called. Part of the clones is not carried over; for the studies checked, unresolved V genes explain less than half of this, and the remainder is unexplained. D and trimming come from the DNA, and the V and J calls and clone size come from that table. Present in this sample are 94,000 or so clones, approximately 94% of which were seen just once. Of the sample, 6.5% is held by the ten largest clones.

Sorted unstimulated T cells, along with proliferating T cells recovered from mixed lymphocyte reactions, underwent TCRbeta CDR3 sequencing. Fresh whole blood from approximately ten HLA-typed healthy donors was used to isolate PBMCs. Study-wide findings and limitations: Compared with memory T cells, unstimulated naive T cells appeared more diverse, and naive cells seemed to make a substantial contribution to the alloresponse. The cumulative frequency of alloreactive sequences traceable to unstimulated CD4+ memory T cells was significantly reduced by siplizumab. Sequences below about 10^-5 frequency were poorly captured, so only a minor fraction of alloreactive clones could be mapped to unstimulated subsets. About 80-96% of proliferating CD4+ or CD8+ clones could not be given a naive or memory phenotype. In reactions with siplizumab, an average of approximately 69% of mappable alloreactive CD4+ clones were Treg-derived, compared with roughly 26% in control reactions. The suppressive function of proliferating Tregs from siplizumab cultures was not functionally confirmed.

CDR3 length: 11 amino acids, cysteine to phenylalanine. Of all the DNA, just the CDR3 is kept, 33 bases in frame from base 1. The germline V gene (reference sequence) gives CDR1 as PRHDT and CDR2 as FYEKMQ. Trimming at the junction amounts to 5 bases on V and 8 bases on J, and the germline ends lie 7 bases apart. Comment on this clone: Its antigen has not been determined. Base qualities were left out, and no much larger clone turns up one base away.

Recombination connected TRBV13 to TRBJ2-1; a confident D gene designation cannot be given. Source material: CD8+ T cells sorted from blood. This TCR was sampled from a human donor in good health. CDR3 region: CASSLQDEQFF. The DNA sequence follows: TGTGCCAGCAGCCTTCAAGATGAGCAGTTCTTC.